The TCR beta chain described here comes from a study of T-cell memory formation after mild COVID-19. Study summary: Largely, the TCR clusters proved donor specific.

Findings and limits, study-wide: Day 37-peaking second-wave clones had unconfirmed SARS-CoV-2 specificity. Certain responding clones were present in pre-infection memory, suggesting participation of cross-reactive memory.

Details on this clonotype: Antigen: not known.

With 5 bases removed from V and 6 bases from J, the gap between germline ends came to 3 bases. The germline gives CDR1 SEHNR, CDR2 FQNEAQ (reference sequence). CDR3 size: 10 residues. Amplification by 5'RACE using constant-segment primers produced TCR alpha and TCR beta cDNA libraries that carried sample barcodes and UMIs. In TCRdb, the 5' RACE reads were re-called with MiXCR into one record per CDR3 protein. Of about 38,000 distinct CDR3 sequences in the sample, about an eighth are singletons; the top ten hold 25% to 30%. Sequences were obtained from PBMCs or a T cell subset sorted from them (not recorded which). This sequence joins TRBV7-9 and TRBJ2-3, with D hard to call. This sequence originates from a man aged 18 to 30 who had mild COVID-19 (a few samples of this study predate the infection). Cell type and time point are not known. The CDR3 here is CASSADTQYF. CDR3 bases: TGTGCCAGCAGCGCCGATACGCAGTATTTT. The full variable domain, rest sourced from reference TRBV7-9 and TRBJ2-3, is DTGVSQNPRHKITKRGQNVTFRCDPISEHNRLYWYRQTLGQGPEFLTYFQNEAQLEKSRLLSDRFSAERPKGSFSTLEIQRTEQGDSAMYLCASSADTQYFGPGTRLTVL.